This TCR beta chain was recovered during a study of CD8+CD57+ T cells in acquired aplastic anemia. There are 12 residues in the CDR3. V shed 6 bases and J shed 10 bases, with 16 bases lying between them. The germline gives CDR1 ENHRY, CDR2 SYGVKD. The authors sequenced patients whose flow cytometry had shown CD8+CD57+ cell expansion. The sample holds a few counts of this clonotype. Using genomic DNA as the template, TCR beta VDJ and CDR3 profiling was carried out. TCRdb re-analysed the reads in MiXCR, keeping a single row per CDR3 protein. The table records more than 150,000 distinct CDR3 sequences, approximately 48% of them present only once.

The clonotype originates from a human donor with aplastic anemia. The sequenced sample was sorted CD4+, CD8+, or CD8+CD57+ T cells (not recorded which) from PBMCs. The chain carries TRBV10-3 and TRBJ2-7, with a weak D call TRBD1 (7 bases). The CDR3 region has the DNA TGTGCCATCAGCGACAGGGTGGAGGGACAGTACTTC. Protein sequence: CAISDRVEGQYF.